Sequencing of this T cell receptor beta chain was carried out in a study of T cell clonality in common variable immunodeficiency. Sequencing used immunoSEQ multiplex PCR; TCRdb keeps in-frame clones, though not all of them. This sample comprises roughly 42,000 clones, none seen once only. This clone came up many times. Its antigen is as yet unknown. The CDR3 end lies 3 residues beyond the end of the read and is filled in from the germline J gene. Study-wide points: Common variable immunodeficiency TCR beta sequences reportedly had fewer deletions and N-nucleotide insertions.

This CDR3 has 15 residues. Germline assignment: CDR1 MNHNS and CDR2 SASEGT. V lost 4 bases to trimming and J lost 2 bases, with 13 bases between them. CVID meant reduced serum IgG, IgA and/or IgM plus specific antibody deficiency. The sequenced material came from peripheral blood mononuclear cells. The chain links TRBV6-1 to TRBJ2-3, with D possibly matching TRBD2 (6 bases). The sequence was obtained from a human donor with common variable immunodeficiency. The sequenced CDR3 bases are TGTGCCAGCAGTGGCCGGGACTCGTACACAGATACG. Translating it yields CASSGRDSYTDT. The whole CDR3 region reads CASSGRDSYTDTQYF.